A selection of T cell receptor beta chains follows, all from one sample in a study of shared clonotypes between healthy human individuals. The data were produced by immunoSEQ multiplex PCR, yet TCRdb's version contains in-frame clones alone and is incomplete. The sample yields around 940,000 clones, less than 85% seen once. The specimen sequenced was memory CD4+ T cells sorted from blood. Every receptor here comes from a man younger than 35 in good health. Both conserved end residues are part of each CDR3. A D gene is named only where the DNA matches it firmly. Expanded clones get a size class; other rows say once, few or many, or leave the size out.

clone size	D gene	CDR3 length	V gene	J gene	CDR3 DNA	CDR3 protein
once	NA	8	TRBV30	TRBJ1-5	TGTGCCTGGCCGTCTCAGCATTTT	CAWPSQHF
NA	NA	13	TRBV5-1	TRBJ2-1	TGCGCCAGCAGCTTAGGACTGTACAATGAGCAGTTCTTC	CASSLGLYNEQFF
NA	TRBD1	15	TRBV19	TRBJ2-5	TGTGCCAGTAGTATAGATCTGGCAGGGGGAGAGACCCAGTACTTC	CASSIDLAGGETQYF
NA	NA	13	TRBV28	TRBJ1-2	TGTGCCAGCAAGGTGACGGGAGACTATGGCTACACCTTC	CASKVTGDYGYTF
many	TRBD1	14	TRBV18	TRBJ2-5	TGTGCCAGCTCACCAACAGGGGTCGGGGAGACCCAGTACTTC	CASSPTGVGETQYF
NA	TRBD1	14	TRBV27	TRBJ2-2	TGTGCCAGTAGGTGGGACAGGGTGTCCGGGGAGCTGTTTTTT	CASRWDRVSGELFF
NA	NA	14	TRBV21-1	TRBJ1-2	TGTGCCAGCAGCAAAGGTGGTAATCGAGGGGAGTGGACCTTC	CASSKGGNRGEWTF
NA	NA	13	TRBV30	TRBJ1-3	TGTGCCTGGAGTTCGTTTTTAGGGGAGCCTAGGTATTTT	CAWSSFLGEPRYF
NA	TRBD2	14	TRBV19	TRBJ2-2	TGTGCCAGTAATACGGGAGGGGCCACCGGGGAGCTGTTTTTT	CASNTGGATGELFF
NA	TRBD2	15	TRBV7-9	TRBJ2-1	TGTGCCAGCAGCCCCACCCAGGGAGGGTACAATGAGCAGTTCTTC	CASSPTQGGYNEQFF
NA	NA	17	TRBV5-6	TRBJ1-6	TGTGCCAGCAGTTGGGGACCACAACAGGGATTGGTGTCACCCCTCCACTTT	CASSWGPQQGLVSPLHF
many	NA	15	TRBV2	TRBJ2-6	TGTGCCAGCAGTGCTGGGAGCTCTGGGGCCAACGTCCTGACTTTC	CASSAGSSGANVLTF
once	NA	16	TRBV5-8	TRBJ1-2	TGTGCCAGCAGCGGAGGGGCAGCCCTAGGCGACTATGGCTACACCTTC	CASSGGAALGDYGYTF
once	NA	15	TRBV30	TRBJ1-3	TGTGCCTGGAGTGTAAGGTGGGGTACGGGAAACACCATATATTTT	CAWSVRWGTGNTIYF
many	NA	13	TRBV28	TRBJ2-1	TGTGCCAGCAGTTTGTCGGACTACAATGAGCAGTTCTTC	CASSLSDYNEQFF
NA	NA	15	TRBV7-8	TRBJ2-6	TGTGCCAGCAGGGGACCTATCTCTGGGGCCAACGTCCTGACTTTC	CASRGPISGANVLTF
NA	NA	14	TRBV29-1	TRBJ1-1	TGCAGCGTTGATAAATCCGGGGTCCAGACTGAAGCTTTCTTT	CSVDKSGVQTEAFF
NA	NA	14	TRBV2	TRBJ2-7	TGTGCCAGCAGTGAACGTGAAACCTCCTACGAGCAGTACTTC	CASSERETSYEQYF
NA	NA	14	TRBV10-3	TRBJ1-1	TGTGCCATCAGTGAGGGGGGGGCCCTTACTGAAGCTTTCTTT	CAISEGGALTEAFF
NA	NA	16	TRBV4-2	TRBJ1-4	TGTGCCAGCAGCCAAGAGGCACTTGCAACTAATGAAAAACTGTTTTTT	CASSQEALATNEKLFF
NA	NA	12	TRBV10-1	TRBJ1-5	TGCGCCAGCAGTGATTCCGATCAGCCCCAGCATTTT	CASSDSDQPQHF
few	TRBD1	15	TRBV9	TRBJ1-1	TGTGCCAGCAGCGCAGCCGGGACAGCGAACACTGAAGCTTTCTTT	CASSAAGTANTEAFF
many	NA	16	TRBV4-1	TRBJ2-5	TGCGCCAGCAGCCAAGCTGAGCGTGGTTTGGGAGAGACCCAGTACTTC	CASSQAERGLGETQYF
NA	NA	17	TRBV7-9	TRBJ2-2	TGTGCCAGCAGCTTAGGTCGGTGGGCAGGGAGAACCGGGGAGCTGTTTTTT	CASSLGRWAGRTGELFF
few	NA	14	TRBV10-3	TRBJ1-4	TGTGCCATCAGTGGGTCAGCAACTAATGAAAAACTGTTTTTT	CAISGSATNEKLFF
few	NA	12	TRBV19	TRBJ1-3	TGTGCCAGTAGTATCATTGGAAACACCATATATTTT	CASSIIGNTIYF
NA	TRBD1	14	TRBV10-2	TRBJ1-4	TGCGCCAGCAGTTGGGGACAGACCGGGGAAAAACTGTTTTTT	CASSWGQTGEKLFF
NA	NA	14	TRBV6-6	TRBJ2-1	TGTGCCAGCACTTTTAGCTCCTCCCGGCATGAGCAGTTCTTC	CASTFSSSRHEQFF
NA	NA	11	TRBV18	TRBJ2-2	TGTGCCAGCTCACAGGTCGGGGAGCTGTTTTTT	CASSQVGELFF